Below, 23 T cell receptor beta chains from the same sample are listed, as sequenced in a study of T cells in Graves' hyperthyroidism and ophthalmopathy. TCR beta CDR3 regions were amplified from RNA. The study used the HTBI primer set for a first-round RT-PCR of the TCR CDR3. TCRdb processed the multiplex PCR reads anew with MiXCR; each CDR3 protein has one entry. Of about 480,000 distinct CDR3 sequences detected, approximately 15% appear once; the ten largest clones hold roughly 17%. The sequenced material came from blood. The receptors derive from a woman younger than 30 with Graves' hyperthyroidism.

This clonotype was seen many times. V gene TRBV20-1 combines with J gene TRBJ1-4; TRBD1 matches 8 bases. CDR3 length equals 14 residues. The germline V gene has CDR1 DFQATT and CDR2 SNEGSKA (reference sequence). J was trimmed by 7 bases and V by 1 base; bases with no gene match: 5. CDR3 in DNA: TGCAGTGCTAGAGGGGGACAGGCGGCTGAAAAACTGTTTTTT. It yields the protein CSARGGQAAEKLFF.

This clonotype was detected only a few times. V and J are TRBV19 and TRBJ1-1; the D is unclear. Germline V gene sequence: CDR1 LNHDA, CDR2 SQIVND (reference sequence). CDR3 length equals 12 residues. V was clipped by 2 bases and J by 6 bases, with 7 bases between them. The CDR3 here is CASSINWAEAFF. In DNA form, the CDR3 reads TGTGCCAGTAGTATAAACTGGGCTGAAGCTTTCTTT.

A few counts support this clonotype. The germline gene is not matched at one end of the junction; a read error may be the cause. The genes are TRBV30 and TRBJ1-1; the D gene is possibly TRBD1 (5 bases). Germline V gene data show CDR1 as GTSNPN and CDR2 as SVGIG (reference sequence). The CDR3 covers 14 residues. CDR3 residues: CAWKLGTVNAEAFF. The CDR3 nucleotides read TGTGCCTGGAAATTAGGGACTGTGAACGCTGAAGCTTTCTTT.

This clonotype has more than one count but fewer than ten. V is TRBV5-1 and J is TRBJ2-5; 8 bases line up with TRBD2. The CDR3 contains 16 residues. Germline CDR1 and CDR2: SGHRS and YFSETQ. V gave up 4 bases and J gave up 2 bases; unmatched junction bases: 10. CDR3 sequence: CASSLFEGGGQETQYF. The CDR3 nucleotides read TGCGCCAGCAGCCTCTTTGAAGGCGGGGGGCAAGAGACCCAGTACTTC.

The sample holds many counts of this clonotype. The chain combines TRBV3-1 with TRBJ2-1, with 12 bases fitting TRBD2. The V gene end was trimmed by 3 bases and the J gene end by 10 bases; junction bases not matched to a gene: 7. CDR1 LGHDT and CDR2 YNNKEL come from the germline V gene (reference sequence). There are 15 residues in the CDR3. The DNA for the CDR3 is TGTGCCAGCAGCCAGCCCACTAGCGGGAGGAAAGAGCAGTTCTTC. Protein product: CASSQPTSGRKEQFF.

Points on this clonotype: A much larger clone lies one base from this, so it may be a read error. The chain recombines TRBV12-5 with TRBJ2-1; D is possibly TRBD1 (6 bases). CDR3 length: 14 amino acids. V lost 5 bases and J lost 2, with 10 bases in between. Germline V gene data show CDR1 as LGHNT and CDR2 as FRNRAP. The CDR3 protein is CASGPGQTYNEQFF. CDR3 bases: TGTGCTAGTGGTCCCGGACAGACCTACAATGAGCAGTTCTTC.

The chain joins TRBV20-1 to TRBJ1-2; D not resolved. The CDR3 extends over 10 amino acids. Germline V gene sequence: CDR1 DFQATT, CDR2 SNEGSKA (reference sequence). The V and J ends lost 0 bases and 7 bases respectively, with 3 bases between them. DNA of the CDR3: TGCAGTGCTAGAGAGCTTGGCTACACCTTC. This encodes CSARELGYTF.

This clonotype was found many times. V gene TRBV29-1 combines with J gene TRBJ2-3, with a tentative D call TRBD1 (6 bases). Germline V CDR1 and CDR2: SQVTM, ANQGSEA. The CDR3 is 15 residues long. V gave up 2 bases and J gave up 3 bases, with 15 bases separating them. CDR3 amino acids: CSVEPRGRGTDTQYF. In nucleotides, the CDR3 is TGCAGCGTTGAACCTAGGGGGAGAGGTACAGATACGCAGTATTTT.

This clonotype was seen ten or more times. The chain uses TRBV6-1 and TRBJ2-3; perhaps D is TRBD1 or TRBD2 (5 bases each). The CDR3 is made up of 15 amino acids. Germline CDR1 and CDR2: MNHNS and SASEGT. Trimming cost V 7 bases and J 4 bases, with 18 bases left between them. The CDR3 spells CASKFGQGSADTQYF. The DNA of the CDR3 is TGTGCCAGCAAATTCGGCCAGGGTAGCGCAGATACGCAGTATTTT.

The chain links TRBV29-1 to TRBJ1-2; 12 bases match TRBD1. Losses at the gene ends were 8 bases for V and 5 bases for J; bases not matched to a gene: 6. The CDR3 has 13 residues. CDR1 is SQVTM and CDR2 is ANQGSEA in the germline V gene. DNA of the CDR3: TGCAGCTTCGGGACAGGGGGCGCTTATGGCTACACCTTC. Translating it yields CSFGTGGAYGYTF. Using reference TRBV29-1 and TRBJ1-2 for the parts outside the CDR3, the full variable domain is SAVISQKPSRDICQRGTSLTIQCQVDSQVTMMFWYRQQPGQSLTLIATANQGSEATYESGFVIDKFPISRPNLTFSTLTVSNMSPEDSSIYLCSFGTGGAYGYTFGSGTRLTVV.

This clonotype was seen many times. The chain employs TRBV18 and TRBJ2-1; TRBD1 might be the D (5 bases). Germline V gives CDR1 KGHSH, CDR2 LQKENI. V lost 6 bases, J lost 4 bases, and 16 bases lay in between. CDR3 size: 15 residues. As DNA, the CDR3 is TGTGCCAGCTCTCTGGGGTTGGGGCAGTACAATGAGCAGTTCTTC. Protein: CASSLGLGQYNEQFF. Full variable domain (remainder filled in from reference TRBV18 and TRBJ2-1): NAGVMQNPRHLVRRRGQEARLRCSPMKGHSHVYWYRQLPEEGLKFMVYLQKENIIDESGMPKERFSAEFPKEGPSILRIQQVVRGDSAAYFCASSLGLGQYNEQFFGPGTRLTVL.

The table lists this clonotype with a few counts. The V gene is TRBV7-2, the J gene TRBJ1-4, with a weak D call TRBD1 (5 bases). Germline lookup yields CDR1 SGHTA and CDR2 FQGNSA. V was clipped by 6 bases and J by 8 bases, with 19 bases between them. The CDR3 has 15 amino acids. DNA for the CDR3: TGTGCCAGCAGTCGGGGGGTCGGCGGTTTAGAAAAACTGTTTTTT. Its protein is CASSRGVGGLEKLFF.

This clonotype has only a few counts. A much bigger clone sits one base away, suggesting this may be a read error. The V call is TRBV5-1, the J call TRBJ1-1; D call uncertain. This CDR3 region has 14 residues. Trimming removed 0 bases at V and 1 base at J, with 7 bases between. The germline gives CDR1 SGHRS, CDR2 YFSETQ. The CDR3 DNA sequence: TGCGCCAGCAGCTTGGAGGAAGGGAACACTGAAGCTTTCTTT. Its protein product is CASSLEEGNTEAFF.

This clonotype was found a few times. A much larger clone lies a single base off, so this may be a read error. The V gene is TRBV28, the J gene TRBJ1-1; no reliable D call. Trimming shortened V by 3 bases and J by 4 bases, and 12 bases separated the two germline ends. CDR3 length: 14 amino acids. Germline V gives CDR1 MDHEN, CDR2 SYDVKM. In nucleotides, the CDR3 is TGTGCCAGCAGTTTGGCCACCCAGAGCACTGAAGCTTTCTTT. Amino acid sequence: CASSLATQSTEAFF.

This chain links TRBV19 with TRBJ1-1; TRBD1 matches 8 bases. The CDR3 has 14 amino acids. Germline-derived CDR1 and CDR2 are LNHDA and SQIVND (reference sequence). V was pared by 3 bases and J by 11 bases, with 11 bases of the junction left unmatched. The CDR3 DNA is TGTGCCAGTAGTATTCAGGGGGCAGGGTCGGTTGCTTTCTTT. The encoded protein is CASSIQGAGSVAFF.

This clonotype came up many times. The chain recombines TRBV7-3 with TRBJ2-3; TRBD2 aligns across 9 bases. The CDR3 is made up of 15 amino acids. Germline loops: CDR1 SGHTA, CDR2 FQGTGA. V dropped 5 bases and J dropped 6; count of bases not matched to a gene: 9. The CDR3 sequence: CASSTLAGVADTQYF. The CDR3 bases are TGTGCCAGCAGCACATTAGCGGGAGTAGCCGATACGCAGTATTTT.

A note on this clonotype: A much more abundant neighbour one base away suggests this may be a read error. V gene TRBV29-1 combines with J gene TRBJ2-1; possibly TRBD1 for D (5 bases). CDR1 is SQVTM and CDR2 is ANQGSEA in the germline V gene. Trimming cost V 4 bases and J 10 bases, with 14 bases left between them. The length of the CDR3 is 12 residues. The CDR3, as DNA: TGCAGCGTTGGTGACAGTGGGGCCGAGCAGTTCTTC. This translates into CSVGDSGAEQFF.

At least ten counts were recorded for this clonotype. One end of the junction is discordant with germline, which a read error may explain. The chain employs TRBV27 and TRBJ1-2; possible D gene TRBD1, 6 bases. Germline values: CDR1 MNHEY, CDR2 SMNVEV (reference sequence). The CDR3 has 15 residues. For the CDR3, the DNA is TGTGCCAGCAGTGTATCCCTAGGGGGGGCGCGAGGCTACACCTTC. Translated: CASSVSLGGARGYTF.

This clonotype was recorded a few times. This chain joins TRBV9 and TRBJ1-4, with TRBD1 as a possible D gene (5 bases). This CDR3 spans 14 amino acids. Germline V gene sequence: CDR1 SGDLS, CDR2 YYNGEE. V was clipped by 3 bases and J by 5 bases, with 11 bases between them. CDR3 nucleotides: TGTGCCAGCAGCGCAGACAGCAGAAATGAAAAACTGTTTTTT. Translation gives CASSADSRNEKLFF.

Many counts were recorded for this clonotype. The gene calls are TRBV12-3 or TRBV12-4 and TRBJ1-2; D not certain. V was trimmed by 6 bases and J by 4 bases, leaving 9 bases between them. The CDR3 runs 12 residues. The DNA of the CDR3 is TGTGCCAGCAGCCGCGACTCCTATGGCTACACCTTC. This sequence encodes CASSRDSYGYTF.

Many counts were recorded for this clonotype. The V and J genes are TRBV10-3 and TRBJ2-1; 9 bases are shared with TRBD2. With 6 bases clipped from V and 10 bases from J, the junction kept 10 bases outside the gene matches. Germline V gene sequence: CDR1 ENHRY, CDR2 SYGVKD. This CDR3 has 14 amino acids. CDR3 residues: CAISLAGEGREQFF. The CDR3 DNA reads TGTGCCATCAGCTTAGCGGGAGAGGGTAGGGAGCAGTTCTTC.

This clonotype was found a few times. Since a much larger clone is just one base distant, this may be a read error. The V gene is TRBV7-9, the J gene TRBJ2-1; D gene unclear. Germline V lookup: CDR1 SEHNR, CDR2 FQNEAQ (reference sequence). This CDR3 spans 15 amino acids. The CDR3 sequence is CASSLLRGSYNEQSF. The CDR3 DNA sequence: TGTGCCAGCAGCTTACTGCGAGGCTCCTACAATGAGCAGTCCTTC.

The V call is TRBV19, the J call TRBJ1-1; D is undetermined. The CDR3 is 13 amino acids. From germline, CDR1 is LNHDA and CDR2 SQIVND (reference sequence). V was trimmed by 2 bases and J by 1 base, leaving 5 bases between them. The CDR3 DNA reads TGTGCCAGTAGTATACGGGAGAACACTGAAGCTTTCTTT. Translated, it gives CASSIRENTEAFF. The whole variable domain, remainder taken from reference TRBV19 and TRBJ1-1, is DGGITQSPKYLFRKEGQNVTLSCEQNLNHDAMYWYRQDPGQGLRLIYYSQIVNDFQKGDIAEGYSVSREKKESFPLTVTSAQKNPTAFYLCASSIRENTEAFFGQGTRLTVV.